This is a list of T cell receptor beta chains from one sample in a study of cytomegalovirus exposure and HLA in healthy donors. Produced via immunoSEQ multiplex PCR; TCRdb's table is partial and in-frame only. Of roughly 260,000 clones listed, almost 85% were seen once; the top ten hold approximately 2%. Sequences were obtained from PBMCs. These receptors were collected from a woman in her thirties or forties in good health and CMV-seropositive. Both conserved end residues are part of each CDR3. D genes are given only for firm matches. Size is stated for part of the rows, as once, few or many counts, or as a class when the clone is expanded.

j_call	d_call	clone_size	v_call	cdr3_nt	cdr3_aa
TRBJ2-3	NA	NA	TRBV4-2	TGTGCCAGCAGCCAAGAGGAGCGCCTAAGCACAGATACGCAGTATTTT	CASSQEERLSTDTQYF
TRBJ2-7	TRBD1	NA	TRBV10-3	TGTGCCACACAGACAGGGGCAACTCTCTCTGCATCCTACGAGCAGTACTTC	CATQTGATLSASYEQYF
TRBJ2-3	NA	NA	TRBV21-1	TGTGCCAGCAGCAACGAAGGACCGGAGGGCACAGATACGCAGTATTTT	CASSNEGPEGTDTQYF
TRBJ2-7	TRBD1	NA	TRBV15	TGTGCCACCAGCAGAGTACCAGGGGGCAGCTACGAGCAGTACTTC	CATSRVPGGSYEQYF
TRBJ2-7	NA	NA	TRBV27	TGTGCCAGCAGTATCGCGGGACAGACCTACGAGCAGTACTTC	CASSIAGQTYEQYF
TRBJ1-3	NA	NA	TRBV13	TGTGCCAGCAGCTTGCGAGTAAACTCTGGAAACACCATATATTTT	CASSLRVNSGNTIYF
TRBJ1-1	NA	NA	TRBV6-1	TGTGCCAGCAGTGAAACAGCTAACACTGAAGCTTTCTTT	CASSETANTEAFF
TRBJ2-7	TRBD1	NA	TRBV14	TGTGCCAGCAGCCAAGTGGGACAGGGGTTGGGCGAGCAGTACTTC	CASSQVGQGLGEQYF
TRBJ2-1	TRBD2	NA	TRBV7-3	TGTGCCAGCAGCTTAATCAGCGGGAGCTCCTACAATGAGCAGTTCTTC	CASSLISGSSYNEQFF
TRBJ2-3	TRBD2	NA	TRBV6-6	TGTGCCAGCAAACACGGGGGGTACACAGATACGCAGTATTTT	CASKHGGYTDTQYF
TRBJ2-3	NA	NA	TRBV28	TGTGCCAGCAGTTTCCTACGACTGAAAAGTGGCACAGATACGCAGTATTTT	CASSFLRLKSGTDTQYF
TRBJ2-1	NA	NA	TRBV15	TGTGCCACCAGCAGAGAAGGGCTAAGGGGTGAGCAGTTCTTC	CATSREGLRGEQFF
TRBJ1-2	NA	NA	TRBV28	TGTGCCAGCAGCTCGATAACAGGGCCTCGGTGGTATGGCTACACCTTC	CASSSITGPRWYGYTF
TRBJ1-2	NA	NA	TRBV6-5	TGTGCCACGAGATCGGGGGGCGGTAACTATGGCTACACCTTC	CATRSGGGNYGYTF
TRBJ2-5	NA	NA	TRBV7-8	TGTGCCAGCAGCCCAGGTTCTTCGACCCAGTACTTC	CASSPGSSTQYF
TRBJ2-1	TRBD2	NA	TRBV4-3	TGCGCCAGCAGCCAAGAATCCGCACTAGCGCCTTACAATGAGCAGTTCTTC	CASSQESALAPYNEQFF
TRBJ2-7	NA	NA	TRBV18	TGTGCCAGCTCACCACCGGGACTCTTATACGAGCAGTACTTC	CASSPPGLLYEQYF
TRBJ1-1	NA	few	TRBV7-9	TGTGCCAGCAGCTTAGTTATGAACACTGAAGCTTTCTTT	CASSLVMNTEAFF
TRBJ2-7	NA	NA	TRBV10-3	TGTGCCAGCCAGACAGTTAGCTCCTACGAGCAGTACTTC	CASQTVSSYEQYF
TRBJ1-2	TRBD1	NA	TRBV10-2	TGCGCCAGCAGTGAGTCCTGGGACAGGGTATATGGCTACACCTTC	CASSESWDRVYGYTF
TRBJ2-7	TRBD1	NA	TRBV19	TGTGCCAGTAGGAGGGACAGCGTGGGCGAGCAGTACTTC	CASRRDSVGEQYF
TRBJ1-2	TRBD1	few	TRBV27	TGTGCCAGCACCTACAGGGGCAGTCAGGATGGCTACACCTTC	CASTYRGSQDGYTF
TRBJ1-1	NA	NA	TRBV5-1	TGCGCCAGCATATTAGGGGTGGGGAACACTGAAGCTTTCTTT	CASILGVGNTEAFF